Each of the 9 T cell receptor beta chains below was sequenced from the same sample in a study of blood T cell repertoires in COVID-19. Clones were sequenced by immunoSEQ multiplex PCR, and TCRdb holds only the in-frame ones, with some missing. The sample holds around 99,000 clones; about 87% are singletons and the top ten take approximately 6.8%. The sequencing input was peripheral blood. All receptors come from a man aged 50-59 years with active or convalescent COVID-19.

The V gene is TRBV19, the J gene TRBJ2-5; 7 nucleotides match TRBD1. The J segment lost 2 bases and the V segment lost 6 bases, leaving 6 bases of the junction unmatched. The CDR3 length is 14 residues. The germline gives CDR1 LNHDA, CDR2 SQIVND (reference sequence). CDR3 in amino acids: CASSQGTVQETQYF. The CDR3 region has the DNA TGTGCCAGTAGCCAAGGGACAGTTCAAGAGACCCAGTACTTC.

The gene calls are TRBV19 and TRBJ1-5; D not certain. CDR1 is LNHDA, CDR2 SQIVND, per germline (reference sequence). The CDR3 has 16 residues. V gave up 0 bases and J gave up 1 base, with 10 bases separating them. The DNA for the CDR3 is TGTGCCAGTAGTATAGAGCTGGGGAGAAGCAATCAGCCCCAGCATTTT. Amino acid sequence: CASSIELGRSNQPQHF.

In its sample, this clone was seen a few times. V and J are TRBV3-1 (or the pseudogene TRBV3-2) and TRBJ2-7; D might be TRBD2 (5 bases). The V and J ends lost 1 base and 0 bases respectively, with 19 bases between them. Germline loops: CDR1 LGHDT, CDR2 YNNKEL (reference sequence). The CDR3 loop spans 18 amino acids. The CDR3 DNA reads TGTGCCAGCAGCCAAGGGCCTGAGGGTAGCGAACTCTCCTACGAGCAGTACTTC. It yields the protein CASSQGPEGSELSYEQYF.

This rearrangement joins TRBV7-2 to TRBJ1-3, with a weak D call TRBD1 (5 bases). Germline V gene sequence: CDR1 SGHTA, CDR2 FQGNSA. V lost 10 bases and J lost 3, with 19 bases in between. CDR3 size: 15 residues. Written as DNA, the CDR3 is TGTGCCACAAGGAGTTGGGGGGACGGTGGAAACACCATATATTTT. Amino acids: CATRSWGDGGNTIYF.

The CDR3 spells CASSPPGTSVYTF. In DNA form, the CDR3 reads TGTGCCAGCAGCCCGCCCGGGACTTCCGTCTACACCTTC. This chain uses TRBV3-1 (or the pseudogene TRBV3-2) with TRBJ1-2; perhaps TRBD1 as D (5 bases). The CDR3 is 13 amino acids. V was cut by 4 bases and J by 10 bases, with 16 bases left in between. Germline CDR1 reads LGHDT; CDR2 reads YNNKEL (reference sequence).

This clone was observed a handful of times. The CDR3 reads CASSDLAGAYNEQFF. The CDR3 DNA follows: TGTGCCAGCAGCGACCTAGCGGGAGCCTACAATGAGCAGTTCTTC. The gene calls are TRBV7-2 and TRBJ2-1, with 10 bases that match TRBD2. CDR1 SGHTA and CDR2 FQGNSA come from the germline V gene. CDR3 size: 15 residues. Germline trimming cut 5 bases from V and 2 bases from J; bases unmatched to any gene: 3.

This clone has just one count. Other DNA variants within this sample encode the same CDR3. V gene TRBV29-1 combines with J gene TRBJ1-1, with no clear D. Per the germline V gene, CDR1 is SQVTM and CDR2 is ANQGSEA. With 6 bases removed from V and 1 base from J, the gap between germline ends came to 6 bases. The CDR3 runs to 11 residues. In nucleotides, the CDR3 is TGCAGCGTGGAGAGGAACACTGAAGCTTTCTTT. Translating gives CSVERNTEAFF.

The chain couples TRBV4-1 to TRBJ1-4; 9 nucleotides match TRBD1. Germline loops: CDR1 MGHRA, CDR2 YSYEKL. The CDR3 runs 14 residues. V lost 5 bases to trimming and J lost 8 bases; unmatched junction nucleotides: 6. The CDR3 is CASSTGQGKEKLFF. The CDR3 DNA sequence: TGCGCCAGCAGCACGGGACAGGGCAAGGAAAAACTGTTTTTT.

This chain connects TRBV7-6 to TRBJ1-4; 8 nucleotides line up with TRBD1. From germline, CDR1 is SGHVS and CDR2 FNYEAQ. The CDR3 runs to 18 residues. V lost 1 base and J lost 0; bases outside the gene matches: 7. CDR3 loop: CASSLEGQGGATNEKLFF. DNA for the CDR3: TGTGCCAGCAGCTTAGAAGGACAGGGAGGCGCAACTAATGAAAAACTGTTTTTT.